One sample yielded the 24 T cell receptor beta chains listed below, sequenced in a study of human T cells and chemical hapten exposure (dated by TCRdb to 2020 to 2022). The time point label, read with the paper, signifies: patch test 2, 6 weeks after DPC sensitization. Explained via the paper, the treatment or condition label denotes: therapeutic diphenylcyclopropenone sensitization with weekly scalp DPC. The library was made by RACE. The instrument was a NextSeq 500. The raw public data were reprocessed by TCRdb itself: fastp quality trimming at Q25, MiXCR clonotype calling, in-frame beta chains only. Merged by CDR3 protein, the rows form single entries marked with the most common genes and DNA. The sample table records about 73,000 distinct CDR3 sequences; approximately 9% of these occur just once. Around 3.3% of the sample is taken by the ten largest. The sequencing used whole blood, collected in connection with sensitization to the hapten diphenylcyclopropenone (DPC). These receptors were taken from a woman aged 45 to 65 with alopecia areata. Some clones in this sample may be carry-over from other donors' samples.

V and J are TRBV7-2 and TRBJ2-3, with 9 bases that match TRBD2. Germline V lookup: CDR1 SGHTA, CDR2 FQGNSA. V shed 5 bases, J shed 2 bases, and the junction held 14 bases outside the gene matches. This CDR3 region has 18 residues. CDR3 residues: CASSTPGRLAGITDTQYF. CDR3 bases: TGTGCCAGCAGCACCCCCGGGAGGCTAGCGGGAATCACAGATACGCAGTATTTT.

CDR3 sequence (DNA): TGCGCCAGCAGCTTGGTACAGGAGGCGGGTGAGCAGTTCTTC. Translating gives CASSLVQEAGEQFF. The chain links TRBV5-1 to TRBJ2-1, with D possibly called TRBD1 or TRBD2 (5 bases each). CDR1 is SGHRS and CDR2 is YFSETQ in the germline V gene. The V end was cut by 0 bases, the J end by 9 bases, with 13 bases between. The CDR3 spans 14 residues.

V gene TRBV6-5 combines with J gene TRBJ2-3; TRBD2 is a possible D gene (6 bases). Germline V lookup: CDR1 MNHEY, CDR2 SVGAGI. Trimming shortened V by 0 bases and J by 4 bases, and 14 bases separated the two germline ends. The CDR3 has 16 amino acids. The CDR3 sequence: CASSYSEGLGADTQYF. CDR3 sequence (DNA): TGTGCCAGCAGTTACTCGGAGGGCCTTGGCGCAGATACGCAGTATTTT.

Comments on this clonotype: This may be a read error: a much more frequent sequence differs by one nucleotide. The chain recombines TRBV2 with TRBJ2-4, with TRBD1 matching over 10 bases. The V gene's germline CDR1 is SNHLY and CDR2 FYNNEI. The length of the CDR3 is 16 residues. This CDR3 is CGSRGGQGVTKNIQYF. The CDR3 DNA is TGTGGCAGCAGGGGTGGACAGGGGGTGACCAAAAACATTCAGTACTTC.

This clonotype has at least ten counts. V is TRBV20-1 and J is TRBJ2-7; D not resolved. Germline-derived CDR1 and CDR2 are DFQATT and SNEGSKA (reference sequence). The CDR3 has 16 amino acids. V dropped 0 bases and J dropped 1 base, with 16 bases sitting between them. The CDR3 coding sequence is TGCAGTGCTAGAGATCTGCTTAAGCGAGAATCCTACGAGCAGTACTTC. Its translation: CSARDLLKRESYEQYF.

In this sample, this clonotype turned up a few times. The V gene is TRBV20-1, the J gene TRBJ2-1; D is unresolved. V was cut by 5 bases and J by 7 bases, with 15 bases left in between. Germline lookup yields CDR1 DFQATT and CDR2 SNEGSKA (reference sequence). This CDR3 comprises 13 residues. The CDR3 coding sequence is TGCAGTGCTTTCCTGGACCAGAAGAATGAGCAGTTCTTC. Residues: CSAFLDQKNEQFF.

This chain links TRBV29-1 with TRBJ1-5; 7 nucleotides agree with TRBD1. Trimming at V came to 6 bases and at J to 2 bases, leaving 10 bases not matched to a gene. From germline, CDR1 is SQVTM and CDR2 ANQGSEA. The CDR3 has 15 residues. CDR3 nucleotide sequence: TGCAGCGTCGTCCCTGCAGGGGGTCGCAATCAGCCCCAGCATTTT. Amino acid sequence: CSVVPAGGRNQPQHF.

This clonotype appeared a few times. The V call is TRBV6-5, the J call TRBJ1-3; 7 bases line up with TRBD1. CDR3 size: 13 residues. CDR1 is MNHEY and CDR2 is SVGAGI in the germline V gene. With 8 bases clipped from V and 1 base from J, the junction kept 2 bases outside the gene matches. CDR3 region: CASSTGSGNTIYF. In DNA, the CDR3 is TGTGCCAGCTCGACAGGGTCTGGAAACACCATATATTTT.

The rearrangement links TRBV28 to TRBJ1-3, with unresolved D. The CDR3 has 14 amino acids. V lost 8 bases and J 4 bases, leaving 15 bases between the germline ends. Germline CDR1 and CDR2: MDHEN and SYDVKM. The CDR3 reads CASRLTVLGNTIYF. In nucleotides, the CDR3 is TGTGCCAGCCGACTCACAGTTCTCGGAAACACCATATATTTT.

This clonotype was seen more than once but under ten times. The chain recombines TRBV6-1 with TRBJ2-1; TRBD1 might be the D (6 bases). Germline V gene lookup returns CDR1 MNHNS and CDR2 SASEGT. The V end lost 7 bases, the J end lost 4 bases, and 20 bases lay between the germline ends. CDR3 size: 16 residues. The CDR3, as DNA: TGTGCCAGCACCATTAAGGGGGACAACCGTTACAATGAGCAGTTCTTC. Its protein is CASTIKGDNRYNEQFF.

The V and J genes are TRBV27 and TRBJ2-7; 9 bases match TRBD1. The CDR3 has 14 amino acids. V lost 8 bases, J lost 2 bases, and 7 bases stayed unmatched. Germline V gene lookup returns CDR1 MNHEY and CDR2 SMNVEV (reference sequence). CDR3 amino acids: CASGEQGAPYEQYF. The DNA for the CDR3 is TGTGCCAGCGGGGAACAGGGGGCCCCCTACGAGCAGTACTTC.

This rearrangement joins TRBV27 to TRBJ2-1; tentative D call: TRBD1 (5 bases). This CDR3 has 12 residues. V dropped 2 bases and J dropped 6 bases, with 5 bases sitting between them. From germline, CDR1 is MNHEY and CDR2 SMNVEV (reference sequence). The CDR3 loop is CASSLQGNEQFF. CDR3 DNA: TGTGCCAGCAGTTTACAGGGCAATGAGCAGTTCTTC.

The gene calls are TRBV5-1 and TRBJ1-1; perhaps TRBD1 as D (6 bases). CDR1 is SGHRS and CDR2 is YFSETQ in the germline V gene. CDR3 length: 14 amino acids. The V and J ends lost 6 bases and 6 bases respectively, with 18 bases between them. The CDR3 region has the DNA TGCGCCAGCATGATGGGGGGCCTGGTGTCTGAAGCTTTCTTT. Translating it yields CASMMGGLVSEAFF. Full variable domain (missing parts from reference TRBV5-1 and TRBJ1-1): KAGVTQTPRYLIKTRGQQVTLSCSPISGHRSVSWYQQTPGQGLQFLFEYFSETQRNKGNFPGRFSGRQFSNSRSEMNVSTLELGDSALYLCASMMGGLVSEAFFGQGTRLTVV.

This clonotype was recorded a few times. The rearrangement uses TRBV27 and TRBJ2-1; the D gene is possibly TRBD2 (6 bases). The CDR3 loop spans 14 amino acids. Trimming shortened V by 2 bases and J by 5 bases, and 10 bases separated the two germline ends. Germline V gene data show CDR1 as MNHEY and CDR2 as SMNVEV (reference sequence). The CDR3 DNA sequence: TGTGCCAGCAGTTTAGGGGGGAGCCACAATGAGCAGTTCTTC. Its protein is CASSLGGSHNEQFF.

This clonotype came up a few times. CDR3 loop: CSASRDSGANVLTF. CDR3 coding DNA: TGCAGTGCGAGTCGTGATTCTGGGGCCAACGTCCTGACTTTC. The rearrangement joins TRBV20-1 to TRBJ2-6; the D is unclear. The CDR3 covers 14 residues. Deletions cut 6 bases from V and 1 base from J, with 10 bases between. CDR1 is DFQATT, CDR2 SNEGSKA, per germline (reference sequence).

This chain links TRBV28 with TRBJ2-7; 9 bases are a match to TRBD1. The trim removed 7 bases at V and 6 bases at J, leaving 7 bases unmatched. There are 13 residues in the CDR3. Per the germline V gene, CDR1 is MDHEN and CDR2 is SYDVKM. The CDR3 protein is CASNPGTGFEQYF. The DNA for the CDR3 is TGTGCCAGCAACCCCGGGACAGGGTTCGAGCAGTACTTC.

There are many counts of this clonotype. The gene calls are TRBV29-1 and TRBJ1-2; 9 bases map to TRBD1. The V gene end was trimmed by 8 bases and the J gene end by 6 bases; junction bases not matched to a gene: 7. The germline gives CDR1 SQVTM, CDR2 ANQGSEA. CDR3 size: 12 residues. CDR3 region: CSLWTGENGYTF. The CDR3 coding sequence is TGCAGCTTATGGACAGGGGAAAATGGCTACACCTTC.

This clonotype was counted at least ten times. The rearrangement uses TRBV3-1 and TRBJ1-6, with D unclear. The CDR3 sequence is 16 residues long. The germline V gene has CDR1 LGHDT and CDR2 YNNKEL (reference sequence). The germline V and J ends were trimmed by 4 bases and 9 bases, with 19 bases remaining between them. The CDR3 DNA reads as TGTGCCAGCAGCCCCGATCTAGGTTTGACGAGTTCACCCCTCCACTTT. This gives the protein CASSPDLGLTSSPLHF.

This clonotype was recorded at least ten times. This chain links TRBV18 with TRBJ2-3, with D hard to call. This CDR3 has 17 residues. Per the germline V gene, CDR1 is KGHSH and CDR2 is LQKENI. Trimming took off 0 bases at V and 0 bases at J, with 13 bases between the two ends. The CDR3 is CASSPPEPISSTDTQYF. The CDR3, as DNA: TGTGCCAGCTCACCACCGGAACCGATTTCTAGCACAGATACGCAGTATTTT.

This clonotype has more than one count but fewer than ten. The chain carries TRBV7-2 and TRBJ2-1; D gene ambiguous. Germline V CDR1 and CDR2: SGHTA, FQGNSA. The CDR3 is made up of 14 amino acids. Trimming stripped 5 bases from V and 0 bases from J, with 8 bases between. The CDR3 DNA is TGTGCCAGCAGCCCTCCCCCCTCCTACAATGAGCAGTTCTTC. Protein sequence: CASSPPPSYNEQFF.

This clonotype was detected ten times or more. This chain links TRBV20-1 with TRBJ1-2; tentatively, D is TRBD1 (6 bases). The V gene lost 0 bases and the J gene lost 8 bases, with 19 bases spanning the gap. The CDR3 is made up of 15 amino acids. Germline CDR1 DFQATT, CDR2 SNEGSKA (reference sequence). The CDR3 protein is CSARDRTRQERGYTF. CDR3 in DNA: TGCAGTGCTAGAGATCGCACTAGACAGGAGAGAGGCTACACCTTC.

This clonotype was seen only a few times. The chain is built from TRBV27 and TRBJ2-7; D may match TRBD1 or TRBD2 (5 bases each). Deletions cut 3 bases from V and 1 base from J, with 13 bases between. This CDR3 is built from 15 residues. Germline CDR1 MNHEY, CDR2 SMNVEV (reference sequence). CDR3 nucleotides: TGTGCCAGCAGTTTTGGACGGGGCGCTTCCTACGAGCAGTACTTC. This codes for CASSFGRGASYEQYF.

V is TRBV20-1 and J is TRBJ2-3, with unresolved D. The CDR3 covers 11 residues. Trimming took 5 bases from V and 3 from J, leaving 6 bases between them. The germline V gene encodes CDR1 DFQATT and CDR2 SNEGSKA (reference sequence). The CDR3 nucleotides read TGCAGTGCTGGGGTAACAGATACGCAGTATTTT. This codes for CSAGVTDTQYF.

This clonotype has ten or more counts. Here the CDR3 reads CASSADPVGGPYEQYF. CDR3 coding DNA: TGTGCCAGCAGCGCCGATCCGGTTGGGGGCCCCTACGAGCAGTACTTC. J is TRBJ2-7 and V is TRBV9; a possible D gene is TRBD1 (6 bases). The CDR3 loop spans 16 amino acids. The germline CDR1 and CDR2 sequences are SGDLS and YYNGEE. V was trimmed by 3 bases and J by 2 bases, leaving 18 bases between them.